Detailed here is one T cell receptor beta chain. Its antigen is not identified. CDR1 and CDR2 from the germline V gene are KGHSH and LQKENI. The ends were cut back, 3 bases at V and 4 bases at J, with 12 bases in the middle. The CDR3 extends over 14 amino acids. Time point given: baseline pretreatment blood. The treatment was: 15 Gy SBRT to primary tumor, nephrectomy 4 weeks later. The repertoire was sequenced with immunoSEQ multiplex PCR; TCRdb's copy has only in-frame clones and lacks some. Seen here are 130,000 to 150,000 clones, 88% observed once, and the top ten hold roughly 4%. The data stem from a study of radiation and T cells in renal cell carcinoma. Notes on the study in general: No pretreatment tumor biopsies were available for baseline clonotypes. In blood, top tumor clones expanded by 2 weeks, shrinking by 4.

This rearrangement joins TRBV18 to TRBJ2-5; tentatively, D is TRBD2 (6 bases). This TCR came from a woman in her sixties or seventies with renal cell carcinoma. The sample was blood, taken from a patient whose treatment included radiotherapy and nephrectomy. Written as DNA, the CDR3 is TGTGCCAGCTCACCGCGGGACTTCACAGAGACCCAGTACTTC. The encoded protein is CASSPRDFTETQYF.